This T cell receptor beta chain was recovered during a study of T cells in women clearing cervical HPV infection. Study at large: For cases, blood was sampled a median approximately 150 days after lesion detection, interquartile range roughly 85 to 220 days.

Note on this clone: The read is 3 residues too short to cover the CDR3 end, so that end is filled in from the germline J gene.

The CDR3 has 15 residues. Trimming pared 4 bases from V and 4 bases from J, leaving 14 bases between. Germline CDR1 is SGHRS and CDR2 is YFSETQ. Assay: immunoSEQ multiplex PCR; the TCRdb copy retains only in-frame clones and omits some. The sample data list roughly 35,000 clones. All donors had a single incident cervical HPV16 infection, not prevalent. Sequenced material: blood buffy coat. The chain joins TRBV5-1 to TRBJ2-2; a possible D gene is TRBD1 (6 bases). The origin of this receptor is a woman aged 18 to 75 with a cervical HPV16 infection that either progressed to CIN3+ or cleared (not recorded which). Incomplete CDR3 DNA: TGCGCCAGCAGCGATCGGACAGACCTCACCGGGGAG. This encodes CASSDRTDLTGE. The whole CDR3 is CASSDRTDLTGELFF.